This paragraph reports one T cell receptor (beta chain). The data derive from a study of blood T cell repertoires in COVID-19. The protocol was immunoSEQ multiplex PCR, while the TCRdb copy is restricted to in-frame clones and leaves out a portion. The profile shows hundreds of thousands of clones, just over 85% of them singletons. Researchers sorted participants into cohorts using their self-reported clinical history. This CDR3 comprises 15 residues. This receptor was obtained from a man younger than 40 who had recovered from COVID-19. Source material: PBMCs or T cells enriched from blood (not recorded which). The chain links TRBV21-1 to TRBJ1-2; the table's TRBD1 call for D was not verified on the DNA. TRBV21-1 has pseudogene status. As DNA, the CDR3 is TGTGCCAGCAGCAAAGACAAAAGTTCAGGCTCTGGCTACACCTTC. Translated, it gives CASSKDKSSGSGYTF.